This TCR beta chain was recorded in a study of beta chain features in type 1 diabetes listed by TCRdb under 2018. Looking at the study overall: No differences in mean age, gender distribution, total cell number or subset yield were found between patients and healthy donors. A total of 90 million to 140 million sorted cells were examined across all samples, and RNA yield correlated strongly with the number of cells per subset. In the study, TCRB repertoires of sorted circulating CD4+ T cell subsets from recently diagnosed type 1 diabetes patients were compared with those of matched healthy donors. Regulatory and stem cell-like memory subsets were obtained from only 8 patients and about eight healthy donors, while naive and central memory subsets were obtained from all 30 or so donors. Study-wide conclusions, independent of this receptor: Type 1 diabetes patients showed a moderate but significant shortening of TCRB CDR3 length in all four CD4+ subsets. Because cDNA rather than genomic DNA was sequenced, highly expressing activated cells could have been over-represented, although no difference in activation and CD3 levels was found between groups. Naive, central memory and regulatory TCRB repertoires appeared to be more similar among patients than among healthy donors. Shorter templates might be favored by PCR, yet because patient and control samples were amplified and corrected together, any such skew would affect both groups equally. Because small numbers of individuals were included in the HLA sub-analyses, any influence of HLA type on TCRB rearrangement was left unresolved. At VDJ recombination sites, type 1 diabetes patients had fewer insertions and more deleted nucleotides, which implies abnormalities in thymic rearrangement.

On this clone itself: Its antigen specificity is not known. Base qualities are missing; no much larger clone stands one base away.

The entire isolated RNA was reverse transcribed using the High Capacity cDNA Reverse Transcription Kit, and thus expressed TCRB transcripts were sequenced. Deep immunoSEQ sequencing was performed on naive, central memory and regulatory T cell samples, with an average of about 3.57 million total reads per sample. After sorted cells were lysed in RLT buffer, RNA was extracted with DNase-treated RNeasy Micro or Mini kits, with the choice depending on cell number. To prevent cross-contamination, each cell subset was processed individually, whereas patient and healthy donor samples were processed jointly. TCRB sequences were amplified from cDNA with the immunoSEQ multiplex PCR, producing 87-bp fragments spanning the CDR3 region. Sequencing of the amplicons was done on the Illumina HiSeq platform. Per the source publication's procedure: Synthetic template baselines were used to correct PCR bias computationally, reads within Hamming distance 2 were collapsed together, and singletons that could not be merged were discarded. Reads were aligned against IMGT to assign V, D and J genes, CDR3 length and insertions or deletions at six rearrangement sites. Within each subset, clonotype counts were normalized to the number of sorted cells before true diversity and Gini coefficients were calculated with the tcR R package. The overlap coefficient, calculated on TCRB nucleotide sequences, was used to measure repertoire sharing. Out-of-frame TCRB sequences from naive cells were analyzed as a proxy for the pre-selection repertoire. Held by TCRdb, this immuneACCESS table contains in-frame sequences only and omits some clones. Under half of the omission traces to an unresolved V gene where checked; the cause of the rest is unknown. That table is the source of V, J and clone size, and D and trimming were worked out from the DNA. Counted in this sample were around 160,000 clones; roughly 59% of them appeared once. The ten largest clones represent 0.08% to 0.095% of the sample.

The CDR3 has 14 amino acids, counting the end cysteine and phenylalanine. Of the read, only the CDR3 DNA is kept; its 42 bases are in frame from base 1. The V end loses 2 bases and the J end loses 0 bases, and a stretch of 5 bases separates them. The germline V gene yields SGDLS for CDR1 and YYNGEE for CDR2. From each donor, a single peripheral blood sample of around 0.12 L on average was drawn into heparinised tubes. Naive, central memory, regulatory and stem cell-like memory CD4+ T cells were sorted on a BD FACSAria II using a panel including CD45RO, CCR7, CD25, CD127, CD95 and CD27. All sorted populations exceeded 95% purity. PBMCs were isolated right away by Lymphoprep density gradient centrifugation and were stained directly, without culture. So that batch effects would be minimized, each experiment stained and sorted samples in pairs, pairing one healthy donor with one patient.

This TCR derives from a man aged 25-45 years with type 1 diabetes. The sample was naive CD4+ T cells from blood. The cell subset or site label, read with the paper, signifies: true naive CD4+ T cells. In this chain, TRBV9 is recombined with TRBJ2-2; confidence is insufficient to name the D gene. For the CDR3, the sequence is CASSVSANTGELFF. In nucleotide form, the sequence is TGTGCCAGCAGCGTGAGCGCGAACACCGGGGAGCTGTTTTTT.